The rows below give T cell receptor beta chains drawn from one sample of a study of beta chain features in type 1 diabetes. Measured with immunoSEQ multiplex PCR; TCRdb has only the in-frame clones, and not every one. The sample has 300,000 to 350,000 clones; about 19% are singletons. The sample taken for sequencing was naive CD4+ T cells from blood. The receptors were sampled from a woman aged 18-35 years in good health. The CDR3 runs from the conserved cysteine through the conserved F or W. A D gene is named only where the DNA matches it firmly. Size is stated for part of the rows, as once, few or many counts, or as a class when the clone is expanded.

TRBJ2-7,few,TRBV10-3,TRBD1,CAIKPGQGIHEQYF,TGTGCCATCAAACCGGGACAGGGTATCCACGAGCAGTACTTC
TRBJ2-3,-,TRBV30,-,CAWQVLSTQYF,TGTGCCTGGCAAGTTCTGAGTACGCAGTATTTT
TRBJ2-7,-,TRBV11-2,-,CASSLDARLYEQYF,TGTGCCAGCAGCTTAGATGCGCGGCTCTACGAGCAGTACTTC
TRBJ2-7,-,TRBV18,-,CASSPSTYEQYF,TGTGCCAGCTCACCGTCAACCTACGAGCAGTACTTC
TRBJ1-1,-,TRBV30,-,CAWTLGRGTEAFF,TGTGCCTGGACTCTGGGGAGGGGCACTGAAGCTTTCTTT
TRBJ1-5,few,TRBV19,TRBD1,CASRRTGIRDQPQHF,TGTGCCAGTAGAAGGACAGGGATCAGGGATCAGCCCCAGCATTTT
TRBJ2-1,-,TRBV19,-,CASSMVRELDEQFF,TGTGCCAGTAGTATGGTCCGGGAATTGGATGAGCAGTTCTTC
TRBJ2-1,few,TRBV5-1,TRBD2,CASSLGGLAGGNEQFF,TGCGCCAGCAGCTTGGGGGGACTAGCGGGAGGAAATGAGCAGTTCTTC
TRBJ2-7,few,TRBV7-2,-,CASSLQGGGYEQYF,TGTGCCAGCAGCTTACAGGGTGGTGGGTACGAGCAGTACTTC
TRBJ2-5,few,TRBV5-6,TRBD1,CASSGTVSQETQYF,TGTGCCAGCAGCGGGACAGTAAGCCAAGAGACCCAGTACTTC
TRBJ1-5,few,TRBV7-9,-,CASSVGTGDQPQHF,TGTGCCAGCAGCGTAGGGACTGGCGATCAGCCCCAGCATTTT
TRBJ2-1,-,TRBV29-1,-,CSVLGPDSPNEQFF,TGCAGCGTGCTGGGGCCCGATTCCCCCAATGAGCAGTTCTTC
TRBJ2-1,-,TRBV4-1,TRBD2,CASSPRSLAGAYNEQFF,TGCGCCAGCAGCCCTAGAAGCCTAGCGGGAGCCTACAATGAGCAGTTCTTC
TRBJ2-1,-,TRBV29-1,TRBD2,CSVDGAGGTYNEQFF,TGCAGCGTTGACGGGGCGGGAGGTACGTACAATGAGCAGTTCTTC
TRBJ1-2,-,TRBV2,TRBD1,CAISGGAFGGYTF,TGTGCCATCTCAGGGGGCGCCTTTGGTGGCTACACCTTC
TRBJ1-5,few,TRBV30,TRBD1,CAWSADRGLFSNQPQHF,TGTGCCTGGAGTGCGGACAGGGGGCTATTTAGCAATCAGCCCCAGCATTTT
TRBJ1-4,few,TRBV29-1,TRBD1,CSARQGSDEKLFF,TGCAGCGCCCGACAGGGTAGCGATGAAAAACTGTTTTTT
TRBJ1-4,few,TRBV25-1,-,CASSPPGDEKLFF,TGTGCCAGCAGCCCCCCGGGGGATGAAAAACTGTTTTTT
TRBJ2-3,few,TRBV7-3,TRBD2,CASSPSGRDTQYF,TGTGCCAGCAGCCCTAGCGGGCGAGATACGCAGTATTTT
TRBJ2-2,-,TRBV7-3,-,CASSFYPGTLDTGELFF,TGTGCCAGCAGCTTTTACCCCGGGACACTGGACACCGGGGAGCTGTTTTTT
TRBJ2-5,-,TRBV4-3,-,CASSQDLTATRGSQETQYF,TGCGCCAGCAGCCAAGATTTGACCGCGACGCGGGGAAGTCAAGAGACCCAGTACTTC
TRBJ1-5,-,TRBV29-1,TRBD1,CSVLDDRGGSQPQHF,TGCAGCGTGTTGGATGACAGGGGAGGGAGTCAGCCCCAGCATTTT
TRBJ2-2,-,TRBV9,TRBD2,CASSAYSGRRGTGELFF,TGTGCCAGCAGCGCATATAGCGGGAGGCGGGGCACCGGGGAGCTGTTTTTT
TRBJ2-5,-,TRBV7-8,TRBD2,CASSFGTNQETQYF,TGTGCCAGCAGCTTCGGGACTAACCAAGAGACCCAGTACTTC
TRBJ1-1,-,TRBV7-3,-,CASSFTPVSEAFF,TGTGCCAGCAGCTTTACTCCGGTATCTGAAGCTTTCTTT
TRBJ2-1,-,TRBV5-4,-,CASSLGGGAYSYNEQFF,TGTGCCAGCAGCTTGGGGGGGGGCGCCTACTCCTACAATGAGCAGTTCTTC
TRBJ1-2,few,TRBV10-3,TRBD1,CAISEGQDHGYTF,TGTGCCATCAGTGAAGGACAGGACCATGGCTACACCTTC
TRBJ2-7,few,TRBV30,TRBD2,CAWSSGLAIGYEQYF,TGTGCCTGGAGTAGCGGACTAGCGATAGGGTACGAGCAGTACTTC
TRBJ2-5,few,TRBV7-2,-,CASSHRSGSQYF,TGTGCCAGCAGCCACCGCTCCGGTTCCCAGTACTTC
TRBJ2-7,few,TRBV30,-,CAWSDPRGYEQYF,TGTGCCTGGAGCGACCCCAGGGGTTACGAGCAGTACTTC
TRBJ1-1,-,TRBV2,-,CASRKDSMNTEAFF,TGTGCCAGCAGGAAGGACAGTATGAACACTGAAGCTTTCTTT
TRBJ2-6,few,TRBV7-2,TRBD1,CASSPRQGSESVLTF,TGTGCCAGCAGCCCCCGACAGGGTAGCGAGAGTGTCCTGACTTTC
TRBJ1-3,few,TRBV23-1,TRBD1,CASSLGTGDLRGNTIYF,TGCGCCAGCAGTCTCGGGACAGGGGATCTTAGGGGAAACACCATATATTTT